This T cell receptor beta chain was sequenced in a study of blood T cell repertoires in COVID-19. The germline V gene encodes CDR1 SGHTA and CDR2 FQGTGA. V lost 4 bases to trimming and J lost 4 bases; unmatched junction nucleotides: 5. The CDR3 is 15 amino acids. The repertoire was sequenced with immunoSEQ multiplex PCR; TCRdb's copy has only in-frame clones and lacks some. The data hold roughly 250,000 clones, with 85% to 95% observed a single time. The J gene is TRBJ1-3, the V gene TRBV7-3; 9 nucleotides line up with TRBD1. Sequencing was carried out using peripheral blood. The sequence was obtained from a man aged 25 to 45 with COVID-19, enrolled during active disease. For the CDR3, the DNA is TGTGCCAGCAGCTCACAGGGGGCCTCGGGAAACACCATATATTTT. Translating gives CASSSQGASGNTIYF.